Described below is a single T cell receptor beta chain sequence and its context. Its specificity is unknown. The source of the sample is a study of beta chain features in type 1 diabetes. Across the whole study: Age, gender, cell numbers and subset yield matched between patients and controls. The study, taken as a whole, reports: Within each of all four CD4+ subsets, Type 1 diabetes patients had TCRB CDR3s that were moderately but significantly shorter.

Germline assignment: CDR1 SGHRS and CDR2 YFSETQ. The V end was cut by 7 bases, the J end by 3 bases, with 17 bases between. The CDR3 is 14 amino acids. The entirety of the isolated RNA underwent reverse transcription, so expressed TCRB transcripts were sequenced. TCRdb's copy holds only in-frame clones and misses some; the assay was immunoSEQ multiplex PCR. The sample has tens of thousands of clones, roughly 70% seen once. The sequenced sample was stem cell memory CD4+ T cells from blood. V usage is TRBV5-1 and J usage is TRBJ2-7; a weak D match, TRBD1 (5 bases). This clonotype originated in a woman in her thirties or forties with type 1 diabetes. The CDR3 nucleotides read TGCGCCAGCGCCGACGGACAAGCCTTCTACGAGCAGTACTTC. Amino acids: CASADGQAFYEQYF.